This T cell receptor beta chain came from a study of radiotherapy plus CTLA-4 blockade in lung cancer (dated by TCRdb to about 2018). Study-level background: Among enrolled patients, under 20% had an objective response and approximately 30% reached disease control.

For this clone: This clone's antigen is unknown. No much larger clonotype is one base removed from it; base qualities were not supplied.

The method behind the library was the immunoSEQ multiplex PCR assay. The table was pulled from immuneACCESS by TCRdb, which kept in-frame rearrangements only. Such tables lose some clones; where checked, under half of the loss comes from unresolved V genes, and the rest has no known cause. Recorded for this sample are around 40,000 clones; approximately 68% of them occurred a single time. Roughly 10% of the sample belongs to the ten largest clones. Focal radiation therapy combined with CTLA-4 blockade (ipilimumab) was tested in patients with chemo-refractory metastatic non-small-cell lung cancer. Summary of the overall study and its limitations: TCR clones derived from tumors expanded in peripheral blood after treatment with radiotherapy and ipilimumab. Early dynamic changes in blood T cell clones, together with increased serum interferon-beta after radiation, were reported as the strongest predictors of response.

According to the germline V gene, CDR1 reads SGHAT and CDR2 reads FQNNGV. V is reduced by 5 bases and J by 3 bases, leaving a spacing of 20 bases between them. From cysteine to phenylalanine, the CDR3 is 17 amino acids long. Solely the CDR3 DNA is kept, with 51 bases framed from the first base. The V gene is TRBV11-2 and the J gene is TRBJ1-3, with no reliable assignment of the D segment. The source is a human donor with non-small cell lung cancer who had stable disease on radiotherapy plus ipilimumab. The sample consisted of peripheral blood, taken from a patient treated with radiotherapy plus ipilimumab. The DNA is TGTGCCAGCAGCCCTCCGGGTGTACTGAGGAGTGGAAACACCATATATTTT. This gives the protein CASSPPGVLRSGNTIYF.